The clone carrying this T cell receptor (beta chain) came up a few times. The antigen is not known. Construction of the TCR beta libraries employed iRepertoire HTBI primers in conjunction with Arm-PCR of CDR3 regions. TCRdb re-called the multiplex PCR reads with MiXCR, one entry per CDR3 protein. Among 450,000 or so distinct CDR3 sequences listed, around 20% were seen once. These data belong to a study of regulatory T cells in long-lasting Graves disease. The study's findings and limits: TRBV28, TRBJ1-2 and TRBJ2-5 were segments that persistent disease favored.

Germline lookup yields CDR1 SGHTA and CDR2 FQGNSA. The CDR3 spans 15 residues. V was trimmed by 1 base and J by 6 bases, leaving 15 bases between them. Time point here: persistent/refractory GD, antithyroid drugs over 5 years with positive TRAb. With RNA extracted from PBMCs as input, the TCR library was made. This chain connects TRBV7-2 to TRBJ1-2, with TRBD1 as a possible D gene (6 bases). The clonotype was recovered from a female donor with Graves disease. The sample was peripheral blood mononuclear cells (PBMCs), taken when the disease was refractory, from a patient treated with antithyroid drugs. The CDR3 is CASSLVGAGADGYTF. CDR3 bases: TGTGCCAGCAGCTTAGTAGGTGCAGGGGCGGATGGCTACACCTTC.